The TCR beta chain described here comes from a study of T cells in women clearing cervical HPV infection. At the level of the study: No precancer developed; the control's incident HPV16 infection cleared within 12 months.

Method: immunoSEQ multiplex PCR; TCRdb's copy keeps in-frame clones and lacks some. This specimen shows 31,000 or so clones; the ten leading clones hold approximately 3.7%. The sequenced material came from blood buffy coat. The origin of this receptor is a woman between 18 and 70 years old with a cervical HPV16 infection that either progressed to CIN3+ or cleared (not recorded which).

The sequenced CDR3 bases are TGTGCCAGCAGTTATTCCTCTGTGTCACTAAAGACAGATACG. Its translation: CASSYSSVSLKTDT. The full-length CDR3 reads as CASSYSSVSLKTDTQYF. The rearrangement uses TRBV6-2 or TRBV6-3 and TRBJ2-3; D not certain. The read finishes 3 residues shy of the CDR3 end, and the germline J gene is used to complete it. The germline CDR1 and CDR2 sequences are MNHEY and SVGEGT. Trimming removed 3 bases at V and 3 bases at J, with 19 bases between. CDR3 length: 17 residues.